These 5 T cell receptor beta chains were sequenced from one sample in a study of OX40 agonist ivuxolimab in advanced cancers. Repertoires were generated with immunoSEQ multiplex PCR, while TCRdb's copy carries only in-frame clones and drops some. The table has around 68,000 clones, 75% to 95% seen once. The sample in question was CD4+ or CD8+ T cells sorted from blood, obtained in a trial of the OX40 agonist ivuxolimab. Receptors were obtained from an adult with an advanced solid tumor such as melanoma, head and neck, liver or kidney cancer.

Notes on this clone: Other DNA sequences in this sample translate to the same CDR3. J is TRBJ2-5 and V is TRBV27, with 9 bases fitting TRBD1. The J segment lost 0 bases and the V segment lost 6 bases, leaving 2 bases of the junction unmatched. CDR1 MNHEY and CDR2 SMNVEV come from the germline V gene (reference sequence). The length of the CDR3 is 14 residues. CDR3 loop: CASSGTGNQETQYF. The CDR3 bases are TGTGCCAGCAGCGGGACAGGGAACCAAGAGACCCAGTACTTC.

The rearrangement links TRBV29-1 to TRBJ1-5; tentatively, D is TRBD1 (5 bases). With 4 bases removed from V and 3 bases from J, the gap between germline ends came to 10 bases. The germline V gene has CDR1 SQVTM and CDR2 ANQGSEA. This CDR3 comprises 13 residues. The CDR3 DNA reads as TGCAGCGTTGCTGGGACGAACAATCAGCCCCAGCATTTT. Protein: CSVAGTNNQPQHF.

The rearrangement joins TRBV5-8 to TRBJ1-1, with D possibly matching TRBD1 (5 bases). The V and J ends lost 0 bases and 4 bases respectively, with 10 bases between them. The CDR3 consists of 14 residues. Germline CDR1 SGHTS, CDR2 YDEGEE. CDR3 nucleotides: TGTGCCAGCAGCTTGGGACAGAGGGGCACTGAAGCTTTCTTT. As protein: CASSLGQRGTEAFF.

The J gene is TRBJ2-3, the V gene TRBV5-5; D gene uncertain. From germline, CDR1 is SGHKS and CDR2 YYEKEE (reference sequence). The ends were cut back, 0 bases at V and 3 bases at J, with 17 bases in the middle. This CDR3 is built from 17 residues. CDR3 sequence: CASSLATAAQRTDTQYF. The CDR3 DNA sequence: TGTGCCAGCAGCTTGGCCACGGCGGCCCAGAGGACAGATACGCAGTATTTT.

This chain joins TRBV21-1 and TRBJ2-5; TRBD1 is taken as the D call from the table, unchecked against the DNA. TRBV21-1 is annotated as a pseudogene. This CDR3 contains 12 residues. CDR3 sequence reads: CASLGAGETQYF. In DNA form, the CDR3 reads TGTGCCAGCCTGGGCGCTGGGGAGACCCAGTACTTC.